A single sample gave rise to the 22 T cell receptor beta chains below, sequenced in a study of regulatory T cells in long-lasting Graves disease. Arm-PCR of CDR3 regions and iRepertoire HTBI primers were the basis on which TCR beta libraries were built. TCRdb ran MiXCR on the multiplex PCR reads and lists one entry per CDR3 protein. The repertoire holds 240,000 or so distinct CDR3 sequences, 20% to 25% seen once, with approximately 15% in the top ten. Indicated time point: newly diagnosed GD, antithyroid drugs for less than 3 months. The TCR library used RNA extracted from PBMCs. This specimen was peripheral blood mononuclear cells (PBMCs), taken at new diagnosis, from a patient treated with antithyroid drugs. The receptor source for this set is a female donor with Graves disease.

This clonotype was counted at least ten times. V gene TRBV20-1 combines with J gene TRBJ1-5; weak D call: TRBD1 (6 bases). Trimming took off 1 base at V and 3 bases at J, with 10 bases between the two ends. The CDR3 extends over 14 amino acids. CDR1 and CDR2 from the germline V gene are DFQATT and SNEGSKA (reference sequence). In DNA, the CDR3 is TGCAGTGCTAGAGGGAGGGGGAACAATCAGCCCCAGCATTTT. This translates into CSARGRGNNQPQHF.

Notes on this clonotype: A far larger clone is just one base off, so this is likely a read error. The chain couples TRBV12-3 or TRBV12-4 to TRBJ1-4; D is unclear. The CDR3 covers 15 residues. The germline V and J ends were trimmed by 3 bases and 0 bases, with 8 bases remaining between them. This chain's CDR3 is CASSFGGTTNEKLFF. The DNA of the CDR3 is TGTGCCAGCAGTTTCGGCGGGACAACTAATGAAAAACTGTTTTTT.

This clonotype has only a few counts. The rearrangement links TRBV4-1 to TRBJ2-7; tentatively, D is TRBD2 (6 bases). The CDR3 is 12 amino acids. Looked up from germline, CDR1 is MGHRA and CDR2 is YSYEKL. Trimming removed 1 base at V and 7 bases at J, with 8 bases between. The CDR3 DNA is TGCGCCAGCAGCCAAGGGGGGGAAGAGCAGTACTTC. It encodes CASSQGGEEQYF.

This clonotype was detected ten times or more. The chain joins TRBV7-6 to TRBJ2-2, with 7 bases lining up with TRBD1. The V gene end was trimmed by 4 bases and the J gene end by 2 bases; junction bases not matched to a gene: 4. The germline gives CDR1 SGHVS, CDR2 FNYEAQ. This CDR3 contains 15 residues. DNA for the CDR3: TGTGCCAGCAGCTGGACAGGCGGCAACACCGGGGAGCTGTTTTTT. Translating it yields CASSWTGGNTGELFF.

Concerning this clonotype: A single base is all that separates this from a far larger clone, so a read error is likely. The CDR3 carries no conserved terminal phenylalanine or tryptophan, so it likely arises from a read error. The chain employs TRBV2 and TRBJ2-3; 7 bases match TRBD1. V trimming: 8 bases; J trimming: 4 bases; junction bases outside the gene matches: 12. Germline V gives CDR1 SNHLY, CDR2 FYNNEI. The CDR3 length is 15 residues. In nucleotides, the CDR3 is TGTGCCAGCCGGAACCTAGGGGGCTTAGCAGATACGCAGTATTCT. Residues: CASRNLGGLADTQYS.

Comments on this clonotype: A single base separates this from a much larger clone, so it may be a read error. The rearrangement joins TRBV10-3 to TRBJ2-4; tentatively, D is TRBD1 (6 bases). The CDR3 runs to 14 residues. From germline, CDR1 is ENHRY and CDR2 SYGVKD. The chain's CDR3 is CTISGGQSQNIQYF. The CDR3 nucleotides are TGTACCATCAGTGGAGGACAGTCACAAAACATTCAGTACTTC.

Only a few counts were recorded for this clonotype. The CDR3 here is CASRRTGSSYNEQFF. The CDR3 nucleotides are TGTGCCAGCAGACGAACAGGGAGCTCCTACAATGAGCAGTTCTTC. The V gene is TRBV14, the J gene TRBJ2-1, with TRBD1 as a possible D gene (6 bases). With 6 bases removed from V and 0 bases from J, the gap between germline ends came to 12 bases. Germline CDR1 SGHDN, CDR2 FVKESK. This CDR3 contains 15 residues.

This chain links TRBV7-9 with TRBJ2-6; D is possibly TRBD2 (5 bases). Germline V gene sequence: CDR1 SEHNR, CDR2 FQNEAQ (reference sequence). The CDR3 is made up of 13 amino acids. V was pared by 4 bases and J by 13 bases, with 14 bases between. The DNA for the CDR3 is TGTGCCAGCAGCTGGCAGGCCGGCGGGGTCCTGACTTTC. Protein: CASSWQAGGVLTF.

This clonotype has only a few counts. This sequence joins TRBV5-1 and TRBJ2-2, with D tentatively TRBD1 or TRBD2 (5 bases each). CDR1 and CDR2 (germline): SGHRS, YFSETQ. The CDR3 runs 14 residues. V was trimmed by 2 bases and J by 6 bases, leaving 11 bases between them. The CDR3 sequence: CASSFGGIPGELFF. CDR3 in DNA: TGCGCCAGCAGCTTTGGGGGTATACCCGGGGAGCTGTTTTTT.

This clonotype came up once. V and J are TRBV12-3 or TRBV12-4 and TRBJ2-3; 7 nucleotides align to TRBD2. Trimming took 9 bases from V and 6 from J; bases not matched to a gene: 9. This CDR3 region has 13 residues. Here the CDR3 DNA reads TGTGCCAGTAACATCGGGAGGTTGGATACGCAGTATTTT. It specifies CASNIGRLDTQYF.

The chain uses TRBV9 and TRBJ2-7; possible D gene TRBD1, 6 bases. CDR1 and CDR2 from the germline V gene are SGDLS and YYNGEE. The CDR3 sequence is 14 residues long. V was trimmed by 4 bases and J by 2 bases, leaving 13 bases between them. The CDR3 nucleotides are TGTGCCAGCAGCCCACGGGACACGGCCTACGAGCAGTACTTC. It encodes CASSPRDTAYEQYF.

This clonotype was detected only a few times. This chain joins TRBV10-3 and TRBJ1-5; 7 bases are shared with TRBD1. The CDR3 length is 16 residues. Per the germline V gene, CDR1 is ENHRY and CDR2 is SYGVKD. The V segment lost 0 bases and the J segment 5 bases; nucleotides outside the gene matches: 7. Here the CDR3 DNA reads TGTGCCATCAGTGAGTCGAAGACAGGGAGCCATCAGCCCCAGCATTTT. This encodes CAISESKTGSHQPQHF.

This clonotype was seen repeatedly, ten times or more. The chain uses TRBV3-1 and TRBJ2-7, with 7 bases lining up with TRBD1. This CDR3 is built from 14 residues. Trimming cost V 3 bases and J 3 bases; bases outside gene matches: 5. The V gene's germline CDR1 is LGHDT and CDR2 YNNKEL (reference sequence). Here the CDR3 reads CASSQAGTDYEQYF. CDR3 in DNA: TGTGCCAGCAGCCAGGCCGGGACAGACTACGAGCAGTACTTC.

As to this clonotype: With a far larger clone one base away, a read error is the likely cause. This rearrangement joins TRBV12-3 or TRBV12-4 to TRBJ2-1; no reliable D call. The CDR3 is 15 amino acids. This CDR3 is CASSGPPPRENEQSF. The CDR3 DNA sequence: TGTGCCAGCAGTGGACCCCCACCTCGTGAGAACGAGCAGTCCTTC.

This clonotype was seen a few times. The rearrangement links TRBV20-1 to TRBJ1-2; D gene unclear. V gave up 0 bases and J gave up 1 base, with 12 bases separating them. Germline loops: CDR1 DFQATT, CDR2 SNEGSKA (reference sequence). The CDR3 length is 15 residues. In DNA, the CDR3 is TGCAGTGCTAGAGAACCGGTGCATAATAACTATGGCTACACCTTC. It is translated as CSAREPVHNNYGYTF.

This clonotype was seen repeatedly, ten times or more. The chain couples TRBV3-1 to TRBJ2-6, with 7 bases matching TRBD1. Per germline, CDR1 LGHDT and CDR2 YNNKEL (reference sequence). The CDR3 extends over 16 amino acids. J lost 1 base, V lost 3 bases, and 3 bases had no gene match. This chain's CDR3 is CASSQMTGSGANVLTF. CDR3 DNA sequence: TGTGCCAGCAGCCAGATGACAGGGTCTGGGGCCAACGTCCTGACTTTC.

Notes on this clonotype: One end of the junction does not line up with germline, which may come from a read error. V and J are TRBV5-1 and TRBJ1-6; D might be TRBD1 (5 bases). The CDR3 spans 16 residues. Germline V gene lookup returns CDR1 SGHRS and CDR2 YFSETQ. In DNA form, the CDR3 reads TGTGCCAGCAGCTTAGGCCGGGGGGGGGTTAATTCACCCCTCCACTTT. Translating gives CASSLGRGGVNSPLHF.

As concerns this clonotype: The CDR3 carries no conserved terminal phenylalanine or tryptophan, so it likely arises from a read error. Because the CDR3's place on the DNA is in doubt, the DNA is left out and the CDR3 is given as listed by TCRdb. The chain employs TRBV20-1 and TRBJ2-4; the D call in the table, TRBD2, was not verified against the DNA. The CDR3 has 14 amino acids, counting both end residues. The germline CDR1 and CDR2 sequences are DFQATT and SNEGSKA (reference sequence). The CDR3 here is CSARRAQETQYFGP.

This clonotype occurred many times. The V gene is TRBV6-1, the J gene TRBJ1-1; D perhaps matches TRBD1 (6 bases). Germline V gives CDR1 MNHNS, CDR2 SASEGT. The CDR3 runs to 14 residues. Trimming shortened V by 6 bases and J by 1 base, and 12 bases separated the two germline ends. CDR3 sequence reads: CASRQGVGNTEAFF. The CDR3 DNA sequence: TGTGCCAGCAGACAGGGAGTCGGGAACACTGAAGCTTTCTTT.

This clonotype was seen at least ten times. The chain has TRBV27 and TRBJ2-7; D uncertain. The CDR3 totals 15 residues. Germline values: CDR1 MNHEY, CDR2 SMNVEV (reference sequence). The ends were cut back, 5 bases at V and 0 bases at J, with 14 bases in the middle. The CDR3: CASSPTRRSSYEQYF. The DNA for the CDR3 is TGTGCCAGCAGTCCTACCCGCCGGAGCTCCTACGAGCAGTACTTC.

This clonotype was recorded at least ten times. This chain connects TRBV12-3 or TRBV12-4 to TRBJ2-5; unclear D gene. Trimming shortened V by 3 bases and J by 4 bases, and 6 bases separated the two germline ends. The CDR3 is made up of 12 amino acids. This CDR3 is CASSLQVETQYF. Written as DNA, the CDR3 is TGTGCCAGCAGTTTGCAGGTAGAGACCCAGTACTTC.

This clonotype was counted only a few times. A clone one base away is much larger, so this may be a read error. The CDR3 DNA is TGTGCCAGCATAACACCCGGGGCATTAGGGCGGTCCGAGCAGTTCTTC. Translated, it gives CASITPGALGRSEQFF. The chain combines TRBV28 with TRBJ2-1, with D tentatively TRBD1 or TRBD2 (5 bases each). CDR1 MDHEN and CDR2 SYDVKM come from the germline V gene. Trimming pared 7 bases from V and 10 bases from J, leaving 26 bases between. The CDR3 covers 16 residues.